This T cell receptor beta chain was obtained from a study of cytomegalovirus exposure and HLA in healthy donors. Study observations and caveats: Among the CMV-associated chains, three were confirmed in vitro as specific for CMV antigens. It was reported that the classifier diagnosed cytomegalovirus status with high specificity and sensitivity in both the original and validation cohorts.

Generated by immunoSEQ multiplex PCR, the TCRdb table keeps only in-frame clones and is missing some. The data contain about 120,000 clones, around 85% of them singletons. The CDR3 consists of 15 residues. Comments on this clone: Its antigen remains unknown.

Sequenced sample: PBMCs. This chain connects TRBV21-1 to TRBJ1-3. TRBV21-1 is tagged as a pseudogene. The sequence was collected from a man younger than 35 in good health and CMV-seropositive. CDR3: CASSLTPGAGNTIYF. The CDR3 DNA follows: TGTGCCAGCAGCCTAACCCCGGGAGCGGGAAACACCATATATTTT.